This T cell receptor beta chain was sequenced for a study of post-analysis software for immune sequencing data. Study details: The disease courses spanned relapsing-remitting, secondary progressive and progressive-relapsing forms of multiple sclerosis. Study-wide points: Samples made in the same batch grouped tightly together by F measure. Comparison of patients with controls showed about 5 TRBV segments more frequent in patients, TRBV5-6, TRBV5-1 and TRBV20-1 among them. The study found significantly lower normalized Chao1 diversity in multiple sclerosis patients than in controls.

About this clonotype itself: What it binds is not known. Compared with germline, one end of the junction differs, possibly owing to a read error.

The V gene's germline CDR1 is MNHEY and CDR2 SMNVEV (reference sequence). The CDR3 totals 14 residues. Each TCR beta cDNA library carried unique molecular identifiers. T cells, about 0.9 to 11 million of them, yielded about half a million cDNA molecules. TCRdb redid the calling of the PCR reads with MiXCR, one entry per CDR3 protein. Of 820,000 or so distinct CDR3 sequences in the sample, roughly 50% were seen once. V usage is TRBV27 and J usage is TRBJ2-6; D not certain. The material sequenced was blood. The TCR sequence derives from a girl between 10 and 17 years old with multiple sclerosis. CDR3 nucleotides: TGTGTCAGCAGTCTTATAAGTGGGGCCAACGTCCTGACTTTC. Protein: CVSSLISGANVLTF.